This T cell receptor beta chain emerged from a study of blood T cell repertoires in COVID-19. Study information: Sites in the United States, Italy and Spain provided acute and convalescent COVID-19 samples.

The germline gives CDR1 SEHNR, CDR2 FQNEAQ (reference sequence). J lost 0 bases, V lost 7 bases, and 14 bases had no gene match. CDR3 size: 18 residues. Assay used: immunoSEQ multiplex PCR; TCRdb lists only in-frame clones, some missing. This sample carries about 200,000 clones, more than 70% of them seen once, and the ten largest clones take roughly a sixth. The receptor was derived from a man in his forties or fifties with COVID-19, enrolled during active disease. This chain uses TRBV7-9 with TRBJ2-1; TRBD2 aligns across 8 bases. Sequencing input: peripheral blood. The CDR3 DNA reads as TGTGCCAGCATCTTTACGGGGGTAGCGGGGAGCTCCTACAATGAGCAGTTCTTC. This codes for CASIFTGVAGSSYNEQFF.